This TCR beta chain was obtained from a study of T cell repertoires in cytomegalovirus infection. The overall study: Alongside well-studied HLA-B-restricted CMV epitopes, recently identified HLA-C-restricted CMV epitopes were also used. TCR beta signatures that were public indicated CMV infection and matching HLA type.

MiXCR, run by TCRdb on the reads, gives a single entry per CDR3 protein. This table holds about 830,000 distinct CDR3 sequences, about 33% found once. This CDR3 contains 14 residues. Trimming removed 5 bases at V and 7 bases at J, with 14 bases between. Points from the study as a whole: Using cumulative public TCR beta family frequency, the authors identified those who carried CMV together with the relevant HLA.

As concerns this clonotype: Antigen unknown.

The receptor's source is a human donor in good health (CMV status not recorded). Some clones in this sample may be carry-over from other donors' samples. The input for sequencing was cultured CD8+ T cells from PBMCs, taken from culture after CMV antigen stimulation. The chain combines TRBV12-3 or TRBV12-4 with TRBJ1-4; D not resolved. The CDR3 sequence is CASSQRSFGEKLFF. CDR3 nucleotide sequence: TGTGCCAGCAGTCAACGGTCCTTCGGTGAAAAACTGTTTTTT.